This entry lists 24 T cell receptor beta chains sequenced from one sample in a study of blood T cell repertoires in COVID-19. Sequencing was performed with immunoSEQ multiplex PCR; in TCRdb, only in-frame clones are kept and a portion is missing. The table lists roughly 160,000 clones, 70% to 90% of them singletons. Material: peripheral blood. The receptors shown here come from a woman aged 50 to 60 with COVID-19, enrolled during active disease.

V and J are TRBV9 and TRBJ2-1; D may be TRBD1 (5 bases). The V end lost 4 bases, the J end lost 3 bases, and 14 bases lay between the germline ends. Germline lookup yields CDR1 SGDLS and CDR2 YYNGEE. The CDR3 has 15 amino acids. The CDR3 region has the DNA TGTGCCAGCAGCTCCACCCTACAGGTCTACAATGAGCAGTTCTTC. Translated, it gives CASSSTLQVYNEQFF.

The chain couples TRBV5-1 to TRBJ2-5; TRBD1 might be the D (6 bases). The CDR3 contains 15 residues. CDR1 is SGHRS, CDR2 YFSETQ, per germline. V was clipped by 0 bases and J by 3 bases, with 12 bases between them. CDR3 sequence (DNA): TGCGCCAGCAGCTTGGCCGGGACAAGCGAAGAGACCCAGTACTTC. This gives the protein CASSLAGTSEETQYF. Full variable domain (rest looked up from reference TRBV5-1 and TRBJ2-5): KAGVTQTPRYLIKTRGQQVTLSCSPISGHRSVSWYQQTPGQGLQFLFEYFSETQRNKGNFPGRFSGRQFSNSRSEMNVSTLELGDSALYLCASSLAGTSEETQYFGPGTRLLVL.

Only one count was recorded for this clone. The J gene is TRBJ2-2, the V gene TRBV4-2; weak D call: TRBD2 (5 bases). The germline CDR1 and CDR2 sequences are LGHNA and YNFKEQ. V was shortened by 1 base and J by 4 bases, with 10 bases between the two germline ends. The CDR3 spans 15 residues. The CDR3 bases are TGTGCCAGCAGCCAAGCCCTTAGCGCCACCGGGGAGCTGTTTTTT. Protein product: CASSQALSATGELFF.

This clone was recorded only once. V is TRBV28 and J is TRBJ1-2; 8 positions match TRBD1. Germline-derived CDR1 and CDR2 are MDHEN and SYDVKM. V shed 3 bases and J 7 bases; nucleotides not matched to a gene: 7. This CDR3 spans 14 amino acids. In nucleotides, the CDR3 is TGTGCCAGCAGTTTGGACAGGGCGGCTCCTGGCTACACCTTC. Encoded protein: CASSLDRAAPGYTF.

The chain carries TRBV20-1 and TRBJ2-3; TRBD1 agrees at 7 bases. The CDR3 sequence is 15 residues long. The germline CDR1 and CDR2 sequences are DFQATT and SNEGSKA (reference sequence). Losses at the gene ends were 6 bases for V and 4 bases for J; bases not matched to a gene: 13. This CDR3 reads CSASSGNRGADTQYF. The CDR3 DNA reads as TGCAGTGCCAGTTCTGGTAACAGGGGTGCAGATACGCAGTATTTT.

The CDR3: CASTGGVQETQYF. In DNA, the CDR3 is TGTGCCAGCACAGGCGGGGTACAAGAGACCCAGTACTTC. The chain joins TRBV6-5 to TRBJ2-5, with D possibly matching TRBD2 (6 bases). Trimming cost V 7 bases and J 2 bases, with 11 bases left between them. Germline CDR1 reads MNHEY; CDR2 reads SVGAGI. The CDR3 contains 13 residues.

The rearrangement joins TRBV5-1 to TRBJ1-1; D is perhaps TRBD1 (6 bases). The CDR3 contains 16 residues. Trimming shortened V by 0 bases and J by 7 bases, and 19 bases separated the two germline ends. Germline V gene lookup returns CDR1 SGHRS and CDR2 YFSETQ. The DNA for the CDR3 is TGCGCCAGCAGCTTGGACCTCGGGACACCTAGCATTGAAGCTTTCTTT. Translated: CASSLDLGTPSIEAFF.

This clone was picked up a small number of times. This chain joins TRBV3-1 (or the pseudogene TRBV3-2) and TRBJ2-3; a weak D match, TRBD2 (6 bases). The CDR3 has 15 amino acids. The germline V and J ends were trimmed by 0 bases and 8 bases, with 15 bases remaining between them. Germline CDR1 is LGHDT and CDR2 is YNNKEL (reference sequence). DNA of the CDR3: TGTGCCAGCAGCCAAGATCGCCTCCCCGGGGGTACGCAGTATTTT. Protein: CASSQDRLPGGTQYF.

DNA of the CDR3: TGCAGCGCTCGGACAGGGACGAACACTGAAGCTTTCTTT. It encodes CSARTGTNTEAFF. V and J are TRBV29-1 and TRBJ1-1; 8 bases agree with TRBD1. V lost 7 bases to trimming and J lost 1 base; unmatched junction nucleotides: 5. This CDR3 comprises 13 residues. The germline V gene has CDR1 SQVTM and CDR2 ANQGSEA.

CDR3 residues: CAWSWTGGGEKLFF. The DNA for the CDR3 is TGTGCCTGGAGCTGGACAGGGGGAGGTGAAAAACTGTTTTTT. V and J are TRBV30 and TRBJ1-4, with 10 positions matching TRBD1. CDR1 is GTSNPN and CDR2 is SVGIG in the germline V gene (reference sequence). Trimming removed 3 bases from V and 7 bases from J; junction bases left unmatched: 5. The CDR3 is 14 amino acids.

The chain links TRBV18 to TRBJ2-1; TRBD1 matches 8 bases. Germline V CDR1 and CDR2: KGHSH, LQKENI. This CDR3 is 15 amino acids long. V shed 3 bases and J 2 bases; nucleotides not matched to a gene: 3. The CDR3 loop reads CASSPGTGPYNEQFF. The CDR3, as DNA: TGTGCCAGCTCACCTGGGACAGGCCCCTACAATGAGCAGTTCTTC.

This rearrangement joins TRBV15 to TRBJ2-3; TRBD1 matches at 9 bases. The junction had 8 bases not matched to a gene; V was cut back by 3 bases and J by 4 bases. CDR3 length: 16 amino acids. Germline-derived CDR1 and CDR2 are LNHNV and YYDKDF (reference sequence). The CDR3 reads CATSSNPGQGPDTQYF. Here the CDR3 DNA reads TGTGCCACCAGCAGCAACCCGGGACAGGGACCAGATACGCAGTATTTT.

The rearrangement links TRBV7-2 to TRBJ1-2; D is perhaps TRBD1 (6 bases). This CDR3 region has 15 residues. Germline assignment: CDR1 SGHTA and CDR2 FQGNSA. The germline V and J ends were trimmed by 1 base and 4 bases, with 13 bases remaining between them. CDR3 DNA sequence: TGTGCCAGCAGCTTAGAATGGGGGCAGGGCTATGGCTACACCTTC. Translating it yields CASSLEWGQGYGYTF.

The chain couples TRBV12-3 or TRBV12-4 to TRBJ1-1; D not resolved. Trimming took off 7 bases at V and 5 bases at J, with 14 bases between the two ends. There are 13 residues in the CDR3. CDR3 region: CASTRLGSTEAFF. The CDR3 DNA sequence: TGTGCCAGCACCAGGTTGGGGAGTACTGAAGCTTTCTTT.

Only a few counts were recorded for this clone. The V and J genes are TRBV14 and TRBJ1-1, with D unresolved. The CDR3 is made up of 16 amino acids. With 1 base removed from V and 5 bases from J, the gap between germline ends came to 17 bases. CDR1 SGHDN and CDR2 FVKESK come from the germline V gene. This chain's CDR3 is CASSQAGPWGGTEAFF. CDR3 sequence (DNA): TGTGCCAGCAGCCAAGCGGGCCCTTGGGGAGGGACTGAAGCTTTCTTT.

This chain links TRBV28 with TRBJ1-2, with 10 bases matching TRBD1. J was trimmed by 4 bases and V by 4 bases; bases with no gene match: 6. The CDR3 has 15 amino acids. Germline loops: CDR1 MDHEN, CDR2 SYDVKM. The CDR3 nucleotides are TGTGCCAGCAGTTCCGGGGGGGACAGGGGCTATGGCTACACCTTC. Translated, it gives CASSSGGDRGYGYTF.

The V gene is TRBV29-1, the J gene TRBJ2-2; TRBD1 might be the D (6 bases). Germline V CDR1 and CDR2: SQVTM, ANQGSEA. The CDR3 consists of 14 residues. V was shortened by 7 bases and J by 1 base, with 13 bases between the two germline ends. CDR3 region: CSGEKGGNTGELFF. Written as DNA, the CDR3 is TGCAGCGGCGAAAAAGGGGGGAACACCGGGGAGCTGTTTTTT.

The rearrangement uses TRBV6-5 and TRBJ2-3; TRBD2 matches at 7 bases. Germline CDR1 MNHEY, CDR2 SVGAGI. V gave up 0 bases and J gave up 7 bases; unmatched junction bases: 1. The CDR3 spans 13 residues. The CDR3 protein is CASSYSGTNTQYF. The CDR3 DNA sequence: TGTGCCAGCAGTTACTCGGGGACTAATACGCAGTATTTT.

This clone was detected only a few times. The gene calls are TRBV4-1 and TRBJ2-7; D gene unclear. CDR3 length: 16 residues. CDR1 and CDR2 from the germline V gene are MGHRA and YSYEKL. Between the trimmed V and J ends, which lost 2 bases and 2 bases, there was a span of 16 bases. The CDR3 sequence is CASSQRSPPSTYEQYF. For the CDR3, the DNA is TGCGCCAGCAGCCAACGTAGCCCCCCGTCGACCTACGAGCAGTACTTC.

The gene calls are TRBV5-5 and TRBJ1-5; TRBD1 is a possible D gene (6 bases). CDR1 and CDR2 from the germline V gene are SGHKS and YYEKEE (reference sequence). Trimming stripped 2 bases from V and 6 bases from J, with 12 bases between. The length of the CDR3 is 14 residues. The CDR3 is CASSLTGRGQPQHF. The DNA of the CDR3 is TGTGCCAGCAGCTTAACAGGGAGGGGTCAGCCCCAGCATTTT. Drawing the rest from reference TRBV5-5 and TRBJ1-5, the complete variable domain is DAGVTQSPTHLIKTRGQQVTLRCSPISGHKSVSWYQQVLGQGPQFIFQYYEKEERGRGNFPDRFSARQFPNYSSELNVNALLLGDSALYLCASSLTGRGQPQHFGDGTRLSIL.

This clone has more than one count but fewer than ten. The CDR3 DNA is TGTGCCAGCACGACAGACCTGAACACTGAAGCTTTCTTT. Translated, it gives CASTTDLNTEAFF. This chain joins TRBV2 and TRBJ1-1, with a possible D match to TRBD1 (5 bases). The CDR3 contains 13 residues. The V gene lost 7 bases and the J gene lost 0 bases, with 9 bases spanning the gap. Germline assignment: CDR1 SNHLY and CDR2 FYNNEI.

The CDR3 coding sequence is TGTGCCACCGCGACAGTGAACACTGAAGCTTTCTTT. Translation: CATATVNTEAFF. The chain is built from TRBV15 and TRBJ1-1; D possibly corresponds to TRBD1 (5 bases). The V gene lost 8 bases and the J gene lost 0 bases, with 7 bases spanning the gap. Germline V lookup: CDR1 LNHNV, CDR2 YYDKDF (reference sequence). CDR3 length: 12 residues.

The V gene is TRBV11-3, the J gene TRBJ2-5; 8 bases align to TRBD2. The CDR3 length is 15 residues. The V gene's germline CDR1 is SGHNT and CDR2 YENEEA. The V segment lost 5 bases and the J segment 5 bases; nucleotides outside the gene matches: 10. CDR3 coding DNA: TGTGCCAGCAGCCCCGGGGCCGGGGGGGCCGAGACCCAGTACTTC. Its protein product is CASSPGAGGAETQYF.

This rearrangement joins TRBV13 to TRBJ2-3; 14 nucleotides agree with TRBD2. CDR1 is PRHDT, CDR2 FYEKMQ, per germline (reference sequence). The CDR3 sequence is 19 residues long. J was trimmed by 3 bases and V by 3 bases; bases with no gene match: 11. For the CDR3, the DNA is TGTGCCAGCAGCTTGGAGACTAGCGGGGGGGCCGGAGGGACAGATACGCAGTATTTT. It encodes CASSLETSGGAGGTDTQYF.